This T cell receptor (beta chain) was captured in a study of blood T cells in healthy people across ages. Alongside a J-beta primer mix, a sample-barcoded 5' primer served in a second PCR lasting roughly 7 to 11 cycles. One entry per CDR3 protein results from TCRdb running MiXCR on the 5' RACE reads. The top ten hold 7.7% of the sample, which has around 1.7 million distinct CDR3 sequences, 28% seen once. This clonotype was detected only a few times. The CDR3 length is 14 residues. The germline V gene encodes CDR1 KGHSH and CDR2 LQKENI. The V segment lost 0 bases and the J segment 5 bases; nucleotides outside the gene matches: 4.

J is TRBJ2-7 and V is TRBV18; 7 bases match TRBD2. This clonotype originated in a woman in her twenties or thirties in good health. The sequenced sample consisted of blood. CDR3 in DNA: TGTGCCAGCTCACCACCGACGACTAGCCACGAGCAGTACTTC. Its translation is CASSPPTTSHEQYF.